This T cell receptor beta chain derives from a study of cytomegalovirus exposure and HLA in healthy donors. Turning to the study itself: Genotyping showed 70% to 90% of 398 donors falling in the Caucasian-associated ancestry cluster. Study outcomes and limitations: Several of the most significant clusters appeared, in a later analysis, to be linked to common viral pathogens.

The primer mix had 60 Vbeta and 13 Jbeta primers. Assay: immunoSEQ multiplex PCR; the TCRdb copy retains only in-frame clones and omits some. The data show more than 45,000 clones, with 65% to 80% seen just once and around 5.9% held by the top ten. Of note for this clone: No antigen is known for it.

CDR1 is DFQATT, CDR2 SNEGSKA, per germline (reference sequence). CDR3 length equals 11 residues. The V and J ends lost 6 bases and 0 bases respectively, with 6 bases between them. This receptor was taken from a man younger than 40 in good health and CMV-seronegative. The chain uses TRBV20-1 and TRBJ2-7; unclear D gene. The sequenced material came from PBMCs. For the CDR3, the DNA is TGCAGTGCGTCAGACTCCTACGAGCAGTACTTC. Protein: CSASDSYEQYF.